The 8 T cell receptor beta chains listed next were all sequenced from one sample in a study of glioma-infiltrating T cells. The iRepertoire nested amplicon-rescue multiplex PCR amplified TCR alpha and beta CDR3s from RNA. MiXCR, run by TCRdb on the multiplex PCR reads, gives a single entry per CDR3 protein. The sample lists approximately 140,000 distinct CDR3 sequences; roughly a quarter were seen once. Sequenced sample: glioma tissue, nonneoplastic brain tissue, or PBMCs (not recorded which). The receptors shown here come from a human donor with low-grade glioma or glioblastoma, undergoing nonglioma brain surgery, or in good health (not recorded which).

This clonotype was seen only a few times. The V call is TRBV29-1, the J call TRBJ1-1; D is perhaps TRBD1 (6 bases). CDR3 length: 14 residues. Germline CDR1 is SQVTM and CDR2 is ANQGSEA. V lost 3 bases to trimming and J lost 1 base, with 12 bases between them. Here the CDR3 DNA reads TGCAGCGTTGACCGGGACATTAAGAACACTGAAGCTTTCTTT. Its translation: CSVDRDIKNTEAFF.

This clonotype was found a few times. CDR3 coding DNA: TGTGCCAGCAACACCGATGGTACGCAGTATTTT. Residues: CASNTDGTQYF. J is TRBJ2-3 and V is TRBV12-3 or TRBV12-4, with D unclear. The V end lost 7 bases, the J end lost 8 bases, and 10 bases lay between the germline ends. This CDR3 contains 11 residues.

The gene calls are TRBV29-1 and TRBJ2-2, with D perhaps TRBD2 (6 bases). Looked up from germline, CDR1 is SQVTM and CDR2 is ANQGSEA. CDR3 length equals 14 residues. This CDR3 is CTVRGLTNTGELFF. In nucleotides, the CDR3 is TGCACCGTAAGGGGACTTACGAACACCGGGGAGCTGTTTTTT.

This clonotype was counted between two and nine times. The V and J genes are TRBV4-1 and TRBJ2-2; D may be TRBD2 (5 bases). Germline lookup yields CDR1 MGHRA and CDR2 YSYEKL. Trimming cost V 1 base and J 2 bases, with 5 bases left between them. CDR3 length: 14 residues. CDR3 amino acids: CASSQGLNTGELFF. The CDR3 region has the DNA TGCGCCAGCAGCCAAGGACTAAACACCGGGGAGCTGTTTTTT.

Comments on this clonotype: A read error may be the cause here, since a much bigger clone is one base away. This rearrangement joins TRBV24-1 to TRBJ2-1; 8 positions agree with TRBD1. The germline V gene has CDR1 KGHDR and CDR2 SFDVKD. CDR3 length: 15 amino acids. The CDR3 DNA is TGTGCCACCTCCCGGTCAGGGGGCCTCTACGATGAGCAGTTCTTC. It specifies CATSRSGGLYDEQFF.

Concerning this clonotype: The CDR3 end shows no conserved phenylalanine or tryptophan, and so a read error is likely. The limits of the CDR3 on the DNA are not certain, so only TCRdb's listed CDR3 is given. V usage is TRBV3-1 and J usage is TRBJ1-2; no DNA check was done on the table's D call, TRBD1. The CDR3 spans 11 residues, counting both ends. CDR1 is LGHDT, CDR2 YNNKEL, per germline (reference sequence). The CDR3 spells CASSQGTGREL.

This clonotype came up once. Mismatch with germline at one junction end may stem from a read error. The V gene is TRBV7-2, the J gene TRBJ2-1; no clear D gene. CDR1 is SGHTA, CDR2 FQGNSA, per germline. This CDR3 has 14 residues. The CDR3 sequence is CASSLEGSYNEQLF. The CDR3 DNA reads as TGTGCCAGCAGCTTAGAAGGATCTTACAATGAGCAGCTCTTC.

This clonotype was seen only a few times. This chain uses TRBV20-1 with TRBJ1-6, with TRBD1 as a possible D gene (6 bases). Trimming pared 5 bases from V and 9 bases from J, leaving 14 bases between. Germline-derived CDR1 and CDR2 are DFQATT and SNEGSKA (reference sequence). CDR3 length: 13 amino acids. For the CDR3, the DNA is TGCAGTGCTGGAGCGACAGGTAGTTCACCCCTCCACTTT. Protein: CSAGATGSSPLHF.